This T cell receptor beta chain was captured by sequencing in a study of blood T cell repertoires in COVID-19. Study context: The origin of the acute and convalescent COVID-19 samples was the United States, Italy and Spain. Sources were T cells, B-cell-depleted T cells, or PBMCs; the material itself was cDNA or gDNA.

This CDR3 contains 15 residues. The germline V and J ends were trimmed by 5 bases and 6 bases, with 19 bases remaining between them. Germline V gene sequence: CDR1 LNHDA, CDR2 SQIVND (reference sequence). How the authors handled the data: Estimates of nucleated cell counts were drawn from the amplification of reference gene primers. Measured with immunoSEQ multiplex PCR; TCRdb has only the in-frame clones, and not every one. V and J calls and clone size follow that table, whereas D and trimming were derived from the DNA. This sample has 350,000 to 450,000 clones, with about 85% found just once. Sequencing input: peripheral blood. The chain recombines TRBV19 with TRBJ1-2; D might be TRBD1 (5 bases). The source of this sequence is a woman aged 18-29 years with acute or convalescent COVID-19. CDR3 in DNA: TGTGCCAGTAGTTCCCGGGGGAATCTCATGGATGGCTACACCTTC. Translating it yields CASSSRGNLMDGYTF.